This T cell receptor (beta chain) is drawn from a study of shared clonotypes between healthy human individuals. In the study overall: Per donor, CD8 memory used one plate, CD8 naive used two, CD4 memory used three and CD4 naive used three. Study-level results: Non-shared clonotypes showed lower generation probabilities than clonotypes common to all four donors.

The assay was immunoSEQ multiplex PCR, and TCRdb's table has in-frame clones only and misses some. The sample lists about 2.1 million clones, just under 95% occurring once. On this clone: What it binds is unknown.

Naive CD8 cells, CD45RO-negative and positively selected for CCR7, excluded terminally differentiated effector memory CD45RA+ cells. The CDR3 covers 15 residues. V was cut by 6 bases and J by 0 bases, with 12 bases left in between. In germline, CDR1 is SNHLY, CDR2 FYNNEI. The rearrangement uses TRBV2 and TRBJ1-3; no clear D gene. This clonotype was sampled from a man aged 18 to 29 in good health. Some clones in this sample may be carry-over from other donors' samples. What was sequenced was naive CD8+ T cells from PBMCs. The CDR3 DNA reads TGTGCCAGCAGCGCCGTGGGGAGCTCTGGAAACACCATATATTTT. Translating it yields CASSAVGSSGNTIYF. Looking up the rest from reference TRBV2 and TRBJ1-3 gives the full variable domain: EPEVTQTPSHQVTQMGQEVILRCVPISNHLYFYWYRQILGQKVEFLVSFYNNEISEKSEIFDDQFSVERPDGSNFTLKIRSTKLEDSAMYFCASSAVGSSGNTIYFGEGSWLTVV.